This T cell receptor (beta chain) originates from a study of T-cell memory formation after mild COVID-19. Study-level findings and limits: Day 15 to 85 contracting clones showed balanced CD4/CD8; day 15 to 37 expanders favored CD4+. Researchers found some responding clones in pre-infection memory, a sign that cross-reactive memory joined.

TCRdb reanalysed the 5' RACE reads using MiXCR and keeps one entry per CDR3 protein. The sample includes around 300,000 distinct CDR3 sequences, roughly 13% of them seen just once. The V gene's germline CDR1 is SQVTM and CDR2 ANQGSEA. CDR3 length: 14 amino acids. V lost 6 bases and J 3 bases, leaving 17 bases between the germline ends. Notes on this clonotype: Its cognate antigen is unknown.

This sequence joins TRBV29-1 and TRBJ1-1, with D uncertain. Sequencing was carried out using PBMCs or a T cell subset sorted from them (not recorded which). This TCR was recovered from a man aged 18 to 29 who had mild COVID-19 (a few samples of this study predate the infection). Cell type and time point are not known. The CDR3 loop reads CSVARLTADTEAFF. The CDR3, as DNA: TGCAGCGTGGCCCGACTCACGGCGGACACTGAAGCTTTCTTT.